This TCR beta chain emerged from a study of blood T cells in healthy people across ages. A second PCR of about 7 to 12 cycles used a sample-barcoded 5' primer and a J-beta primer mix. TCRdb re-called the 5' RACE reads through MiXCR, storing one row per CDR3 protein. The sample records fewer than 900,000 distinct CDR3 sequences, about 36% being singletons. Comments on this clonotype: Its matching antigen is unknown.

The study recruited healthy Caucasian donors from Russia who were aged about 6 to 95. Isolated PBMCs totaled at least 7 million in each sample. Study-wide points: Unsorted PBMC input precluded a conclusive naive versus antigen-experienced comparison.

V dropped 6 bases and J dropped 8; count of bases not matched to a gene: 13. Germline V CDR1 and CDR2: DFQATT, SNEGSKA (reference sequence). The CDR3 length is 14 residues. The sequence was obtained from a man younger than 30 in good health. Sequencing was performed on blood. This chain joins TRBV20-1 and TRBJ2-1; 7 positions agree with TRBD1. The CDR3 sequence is CSAQNRGRGDEQFF. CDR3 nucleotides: TGCAGTGCCCAGAACAGGGGCCGAGGGGATGAGCAGTTCTTC.